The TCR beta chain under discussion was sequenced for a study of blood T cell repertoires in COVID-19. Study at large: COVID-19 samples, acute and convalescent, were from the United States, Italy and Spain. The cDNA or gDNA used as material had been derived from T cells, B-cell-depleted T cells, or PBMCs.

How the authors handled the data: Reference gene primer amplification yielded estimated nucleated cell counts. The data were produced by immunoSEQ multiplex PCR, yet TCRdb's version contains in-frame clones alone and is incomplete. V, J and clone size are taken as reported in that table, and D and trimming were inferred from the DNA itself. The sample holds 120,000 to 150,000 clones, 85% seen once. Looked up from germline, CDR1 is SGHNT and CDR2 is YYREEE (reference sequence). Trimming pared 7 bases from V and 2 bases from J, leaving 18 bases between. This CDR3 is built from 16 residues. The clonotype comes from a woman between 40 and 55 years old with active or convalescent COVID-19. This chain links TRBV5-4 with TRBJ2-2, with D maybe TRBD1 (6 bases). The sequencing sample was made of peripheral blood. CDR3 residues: CASGTRQAANTGELFF. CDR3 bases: TGTGCCAGCGGCACCCGACAGGCTGCAAACACCGGGGAGCTGTTTTTT.